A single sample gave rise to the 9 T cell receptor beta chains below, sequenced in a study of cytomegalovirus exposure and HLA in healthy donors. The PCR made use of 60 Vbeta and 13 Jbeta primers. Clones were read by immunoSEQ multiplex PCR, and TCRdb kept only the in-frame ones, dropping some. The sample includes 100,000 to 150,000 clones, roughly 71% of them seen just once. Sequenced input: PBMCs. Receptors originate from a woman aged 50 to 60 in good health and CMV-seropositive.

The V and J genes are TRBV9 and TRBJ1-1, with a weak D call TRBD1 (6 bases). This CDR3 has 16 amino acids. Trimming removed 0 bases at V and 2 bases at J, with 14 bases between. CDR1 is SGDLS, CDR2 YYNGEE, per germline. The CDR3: CASSVGTRGGNTEAFF. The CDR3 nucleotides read TGTGCCAGCAGCGTAGGAACACGGGGGGGCAACACTGAAGCTTTCTTT.

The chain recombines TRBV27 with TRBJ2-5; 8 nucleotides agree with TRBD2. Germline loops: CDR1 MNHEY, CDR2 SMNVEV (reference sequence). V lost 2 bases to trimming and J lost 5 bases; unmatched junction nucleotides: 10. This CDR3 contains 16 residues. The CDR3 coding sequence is TGTGCCAGCAGTTTAGGTTTACGGGGGGGCCGGGAGACCCAGTACTTC. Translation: CASSLGLRGGRETQYF.

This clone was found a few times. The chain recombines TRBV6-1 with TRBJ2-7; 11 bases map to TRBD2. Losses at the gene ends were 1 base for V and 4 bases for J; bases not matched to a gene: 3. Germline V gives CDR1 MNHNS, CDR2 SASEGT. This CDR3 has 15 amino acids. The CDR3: CASSEDTSGGYEQYF. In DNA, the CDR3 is TGTGCCAGCAGTGAAGACACTAGCGGGGGATACGAGCAGTACTTC.

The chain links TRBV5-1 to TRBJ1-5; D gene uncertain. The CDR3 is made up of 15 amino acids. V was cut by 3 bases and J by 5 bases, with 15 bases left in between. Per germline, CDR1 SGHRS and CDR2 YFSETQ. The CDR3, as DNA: TGCGCCAGCAGCTGGGGTGGGCGGGCTGATCAGCCCCAGCATTTT. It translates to CASSWGGRADQPQHF. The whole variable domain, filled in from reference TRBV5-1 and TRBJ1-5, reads KAGVTQTPRYLIKTRGQQVTLSCSPISGHRSVSWYQQTPGQGLQFLFEYFSETQRNKGNFPGRFSGRQFSNSRSEMNVSTLELGDSALYLCASSWGGRADQPQHFGDGTRLSIL.

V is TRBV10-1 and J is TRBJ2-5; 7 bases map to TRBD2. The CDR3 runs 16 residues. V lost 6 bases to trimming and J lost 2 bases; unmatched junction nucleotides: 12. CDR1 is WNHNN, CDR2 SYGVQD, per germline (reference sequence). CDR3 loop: CASSMGGGASQETQYF. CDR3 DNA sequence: TGCGCCAGCAGCATGGGCGGGGGAGCTTCTCAAGAGACCCAGTACTTC.

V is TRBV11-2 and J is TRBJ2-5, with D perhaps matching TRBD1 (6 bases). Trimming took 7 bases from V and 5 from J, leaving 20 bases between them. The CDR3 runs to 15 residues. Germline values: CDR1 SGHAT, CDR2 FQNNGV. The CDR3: CASTQGVGATETQYF. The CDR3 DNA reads TGTGCCAGCACCCAAGGAGTGGGGGCAACGGAGACCCAGTACTTC.

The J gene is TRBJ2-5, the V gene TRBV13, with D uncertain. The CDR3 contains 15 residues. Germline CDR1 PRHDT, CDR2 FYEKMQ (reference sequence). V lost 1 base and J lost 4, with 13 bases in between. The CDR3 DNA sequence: TGTGCCAGCAGCTTAGCGGATCTAGAACGAGAGACCCAGTACTTC. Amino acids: CASSLADLERETQYF.

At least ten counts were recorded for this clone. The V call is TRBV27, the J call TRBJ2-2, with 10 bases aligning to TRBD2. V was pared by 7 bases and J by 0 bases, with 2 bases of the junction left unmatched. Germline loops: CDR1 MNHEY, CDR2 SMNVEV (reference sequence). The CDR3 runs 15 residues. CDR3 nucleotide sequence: TGTGCCAGCACTAGCGGGGGAGCGAACACCGGGGAGCTGTTTTTT. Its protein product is CASTSGGANTGELFF.

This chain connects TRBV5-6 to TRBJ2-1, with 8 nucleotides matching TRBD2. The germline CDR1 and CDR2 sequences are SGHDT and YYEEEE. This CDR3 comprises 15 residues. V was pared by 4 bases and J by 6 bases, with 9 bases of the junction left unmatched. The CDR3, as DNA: TGTGCCAGCAGCCCAACCGGGGGGGCCCCCAATGAGCAGTTCTTC. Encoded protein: CASSPTGGAPNEQFF.